This T cell receptor beta chain was captured by sequencing in a study of molecular identifiers for immune sequencing clone quantification. As to this clonotype: Its target is unknown. This clone may be a read error of a much larger clone one base away.

Notes on the study in general: Because of identical TCR molecules sharing a barcode, sizes of highly expanded clones could be underestimated. In naive cells, under 1% of molecules belonged to clones above 20 RNA copies, against over 99% in effector cells. Investigators reportedly could detect spiked Jurkat TCR RNA from one cell among around 930,000 naive cells.

The V gene lost 0 bases and the J gene lost 3 bases, with 6 bases spanning the gap. This CDR3 comprises 14 residues. Germline CDR1 LGHNA, CDR2 YSLEER. Methods described previously were used for bulk TCR libraries, and listed TCR primers were applied. Each CDR3 protein is one row after TCRdb ran MiXCR on the PCR reads. This repertoire shows roughly 320,000 distinct CDR3 sequences, roughly a quarter found once; its top ten account for 0.65% to 0.75%. Material for sequencing was naive CD8+ T cells from blood, with Jurkat cell RNA spiked in. Stated subset: FACS-sorted CD8+CD4-CCR7+CD45RA+ naive T cells. The clonotype originates from a human donor in good health. Some libraries in this study had Jurkat cell RNA spiked in. The J gene is TRBJ1-5, the V gene TRBV4-3; no reliable D call. In DNA form, the CDR3 reads TGCGCCAGCAGCCAAGACAACGCCAATCAGCCCCAGCATTTT. This encodes CASSQDNANQPQHF.